These 9 T cell receptor beta chains were all obtained from the same sample, sequenced in a study of metastatic and nonmetastatic thyroid tumors. Before thyroid surgery, none of the patients had received any treatment. With MiXCR, TCRdb called clones anew from the PCR reads. The sample holds roughly 30,000 clones, around a sixth seen once. The specimen was blood. These receptors all stem from a female donor with papillary thyroid cancer or a benign thyroid nodule (not recorded which). Some clones in this sample may be carry-over from other donors' samples.

This clone has more than one count but fewer than ten. The J gene is TRBJ2-5, the V gene TRBV6-7; 9 bases line up with TRBD2. TRBV6-7 is flagged as an ORF with uncertain function. The length of the CDR3 is 17 residues. J lost 8 bases, V lost 2 bases, and 15 bases had no gene match. CDR3 coding DNA: TGTGCCAGCAGTTACCGATTGCGGGAGGGCCGGGAGGATACCCAGTACTTC. Translating it yields CASSYRLREGREDTQYF.

This clone turned up a few times. V is TRBV6-1 and J is TRBJ1-3; the D is unclear. V was shortened by 5 bases and J by 4 bases, with 15 bases between the two germline ends. Germline CDR1 MNHNS, CDR2 SASEGT. The CDR3 has 15 amino acids. The DNA for the CDR3 is TGTGCCAGCAGTCCAAGGGAGTTTGCGGGAAACACCATATATTTT. This encodes CASSPREFAGNTIYF.

At least ten counts were recorded for this clone. The gene calls are TRBV7-9 and TRBJ1-4; 10 bases align to TRBD1. The germline gives CDR1 SEHNR, CDR2 FQNEAQ (reference sequence). The CDR3 length is 14 residues. The ends lost 8 bases at V and 5 bases at J; junction bases unmatched: 5. The CDR3 here is CASGTGEGNEKLFF. CDR3 bases: TGTGCCAGCGGGACAGGGGAGGGGAATGAAAAACTGTTTTTT. The variable domain in full, completed from reference TRBV7-9 and TRBJ1-4, reads DTGVSQNPRHKITKRGQNVTFRCDPISEHNRLYWYRQTLGQGPEFLTYFQNEAQLEKSRLLSDRFSAERPKGSFSTLEIQRTEQGDSAMYLCASGTGEGNEKLFFGSGTQLSVL.

The sample holds many counts of this clone. The chain is built from TRBV5-1 and TRBJ2-1; TRBD2 matches 7 bases. Per germline, CDR1 SGHRS and CDR2 YFSETQ. Losses at the gene ends were 1 base for V and 0 bases for J; bases not matched to a gene: 1. The CDR3 extends over 15 amino acids. The CDR3 is CASSLTSASYNEQFF. The DNA for the CDR3 is TGCGCCAGCAGCTTGACTAGCGCCTCCTACAATGAGCAGTTCTTC.

This clone has only one observation. The chain recombines TRBV13 with TRBJ2-7; TRBD1 matches 11 bases. This CDR3 comprises 16 residues. Germline CDR1 PRHDT, CDR2 FYEKMQ (reference sequence). With 5 bases clipped from V and 1 base from J, the junction kept 7 bases outside the gene matches. The chain's CDR3 is CASSNQDRGRSYEQYF. The CDR3 region has the DNA TGTGCCAGCAGCAACCAGGACAGGGGGCGATCCTACGAGCAGTACTTC.

This clone was counted many times. CDR3 sequence reads: CASSQPGQENTIYF. CDR3 in DNA: TGTGCCAGCAGCCAACCGGGACAAGAAAACACCATATATTTT. The rearrangement joins TRBV4-2 to TRBJ1-3, with TRBD1 as a possible D gene (6 bases). The CDR3 totals 14 residues. CDR1 and CDR2 from the germline V gene are LGHNA and YNFKEQ. The ends were cut back, 2 bases at V and 6 bases at J, with 11 bases in the middle.

This clone appeared a single time. The chain is built from TRBV7-9 and TRBJ2-2, with D hard to call. Germline CDR1 reads SEHNR; CDR2 reads FQNEAQ (reference sequence). Between the trimmed V and J ends, which lost 11 bases and 5 bases, there was a span of 21 bases. The CDR3 is 15 amino acids. The CDR3: CAATSKADVTGELFF. CDR3 sequence (DNA): TGTGCCGCAACCTCTAAGGCGGATGTGACCGGGGAGCTGTTTTTT.

This clone was counted ten times or more. The genes are TRBV30 and TRBJ2-7; D remains unclear. This CDR3 spans 14 amino acids. Trimming removed 0 bases from V and 2 bases from J, with 11 bases in between. The germline V gene encodes CDR1 GTSNPN and CDR2 SVGIG (reference sequence). The CDR3 is CAWSVYRRPYEQYF. CDR3 sequence (DNA): TGTGCCTGGAGTGTATATCGGAGACCCTACGAGCAGTACTTC.

The J gene is TRBJ1-2, the V gene TRBV20-1; 8 positions match TRBD1. Losses at the gene ends were 2 bases for V and 5 bases for J; bases not matched to a gene: 13. CDR3 length equals 16 residues. Germline values: CDR1 DFQATT, CDR2 SNEGSKA (reference sequence). CDR3 DNA sequence: TGCAGTGCTAGACCTACCCGGGACAGGCTGCAGTATGGCTACACCTTC. Amino acids: CSARPTRDRLQYGYTF.